This is a list of T cell receptor beta chains from one sample in a study of blood T cell repertoires in COVID-19. The repertoire was sequenced with immunoSEQ multiplex PCR; TCRdb's copy has only in-frame clones and lacks some. The data show about 190,000 clones, around four fifths seen once. The specimen sequenced was peripheral blood. All receptors come from a man over 45 with active or convalescent COVID-19. Each CDR3 is given with its conserved first and last residue. D genes are given only for firm matches. Part of the rows lack a size; the others show once, few, many or a class for expanded clones.

CDR3aa | CDR3nt | abundance | v_gene | d_gene | j_gene
CASSLAQGGEAFF | TGTGCCAGCAGCTTAGCGCAGGGAGGTGAAGCTTTCTTT | - | TRBV11-3 | - | TRBJ1-1
CASRNRGANTEAFF | TGTGCCAGCAGGAACAGGGGGGCGAACACTGAAGCTTTCTTT | - | TRBV6-5 | TRBD1 | TRBJ1-1
CASSFAWLAGYEQYF | TGTGCCAGCAGCTTTGCTTGGCTAGCGGGCTACGAGCAGTACTTC | - | TRBV12-1 | - | TRBJ2-7
CASSLAGLVGQPQHF | TGTGCCAGCAGCTTAGCGGGCTTAGTAGGTCAGCCCCAGCATTTT | - | TRBV7-2 | - | TRBJ1-5
CASSKEPRCLLSPHEQYF | TGTGCCAGCAGCAAAGAGCCACGGTGTCTACTTTCCCCCCACGAGCAGTACTTC | - | TRBV21-1 | - | TRBJ2-7
CASTFGISGETQYF | TGTGCCAGCACCTTCGGGATCTCCGGAGAGACCCAGTACTTC | - | TRBV7-2 | - | TRBJ2-5
CASSLTGTEAFF | TGTGCCAGCAGCCTGACTGGTACTGAAGCTTTCTTT | - | TRBV6-6 | - | TRBJ1-1
CSVDSSGGLSPSGANVLTF | TGCAGCGTTGACTCTAGCGGGGGGCTTAGCCCCTCTGGGGCCAACGTCCTGACTTTC | - | TRBV29-1 | TRBD2 | TRBJ2-6
CASSLIFSGGAGQETQYF | TGTGCCAGCAGCTTAATCTTTAGCGGGGGGGCCGGGCAAGAGACCCAGTACTTC | once | TRBV7-2 | TRBD2 | TRBJ2-5
CASSWRGTSGSTDTQYF | TGCGCCAGCAGCTGGAGGGGGACTAGCGGGAGCACAGATACGCAGTATTTT | - | TRBV5-1 | TRBD2 | TRBJ2-3
CASSQGQGDQPQHF | TGCGCCAGCAGCCAAGGACAGGGGGATCAGCCCCAGCATTTT | - | TRBV4-1 | TRBD1 | TRBJ1-5
CASSQAGQGAPYEQYF | TGTGCCAGCAGCCAAGCCGGACAGGGGGCACCCTACGAGCAGTACTTC | - | TRBV7-9 | TRBD1 | TRBJ2-7
CASSQFNRGYAATNEKLFF | TGCGCCAGCAGTCAATTTAACAGGGGGTATGCTGCAACTAATGAAAAACTGTTTTTT | - | TRBV23-1 | TRBD1 | TRBJ1-4
CASSSNSGTLRFF | TGTGCCAGCAGTTCGAATAGCGGGACTTTGCGATTCTTC | - | TRBV12-3/TRBV12-4 | TRBD2 | TRBJ2-1
CASSQPGLETQYF | TGTGCCAGCAGCCAACCGGGGTTGGAGACCCAGTACTTC | - | TRBV3-1/TRBV3-2 | - | TRBJ2-5
CASRPHGQGPETQYF | TGTGCCAGCCGACCCCACGGGCAGGGCCCAGAGACCCAGTACTTC | few | TRBV27 | - | TRBJ2-5
CASSPTGQETQYF | TGTGCCAGCAGCCCTACAGGGCAAGAGACCCAGTACTTC | - | TRBV28 | - | TRBJ2-5
CASSRDRINQPQHF | TGTGCCAGCAGTCGGGACAGAATCAATCAGCCCCAGCATTTT | - | TRBV27 | TRBD1 | TRBJ1-5
CASSLSMGSLSYEQYF | TGTGCCAGCAGTTTATCGATGGGCTCCTTATCCTACGAGCAGTACTTC | - | TRBV27 | - | TRBJ2-7
CAWDRGPYEQYF | TGTGCCTGGGACAGGGGGCCATACGAGCAGTACTTC | - | TRBV30 | TRBD1 | TRBJ2-7
CAIVAGTEAFF | TGTGCCATCGTCGCGGGGACTGAAGCTTTCTTT | - | TRBV10-3 | - | TRBJ1-1
CASSLGQSDEQYF | TGTGCCAGCAGCTTGGGACAGTCCGACGAGCAGTACTTC | - | TRBV5-8 | - | TRBJ2-7
CASSVAGTNYYGYTF | TGTGCCAGCAGCGTAGCCGGGACAAACTACTATGGCTACACCTTC | few | TRBV9 | - | TRBJ1-2
CASSQAPSRSSYNEQFF | TGTGCCAGCAGCCAGGCCCCCTCTAGAAGCTCCTACAATGAGCAGTTCTTC | - | TRBV3-1/TRBV3-2 | - | TRBJ2-1
CTSSSEGIRSYEQYF | TGTACCAGCAGCAGTGAGGGTATAAGGTCCTACGAGCAGTACTTC | - | TRBV6-5 | - | TRBJ2-7
CASSLEGTSGSGVETQYF | TGTGCCAGCAGCTTGGAGGGGACTAGCGGGAGCGGGGTTGAGACCCAGTACTTC | - | TRBV5-6 | TRBD2 | TRBJ2-5
CASRAGYNSPLHF | TGTGCCAGCAGAGCGGGCTATAATTCACCCCTCCACTTT | - | TRBV6-5 | - | TRBJ1-6
CASSPLRVGSKNIQYF | TGTGCCAGCAGCCCCCTCAGGGTGGGTAGCAAAAACATTCAGTACTTC | - | TRBV21-1 | - | TRBJ2-4
CASSPGTGDNQPQHF | TGTGCCAGCAGTCCTGGGACAGGGGACAATCAGCCCCAGCATTTT | - | TRBV28 | TRBD1 | TRBJ1-5
CATSDRGTGGTDTQYF | TGTGCCACCAGTGATAGAGGGACAGGGGGGACAGATACGCAGTATTTT | - | TRBV24-1 | TRBD1 | TRBJ2-3
CASSLDREGEAFF | TGTGCCAGCAGCTTAGACAGGGAAGGTGAAGCTTTCTTT | - | TRBV7-8 | - | TRBJ1-1
CASSPTLLPTAGQGYNEQFF | TGTGCCAGCAGCCCAACGTTGCTCCCCACCGCGGGACAGGGTTACAATGAGCAGTTCTTC | - | TRBV9 | TRBD1 | TRBJ2-1
CASSEAAGGQETQYF | TGTGCCAGCAGTGAAGCGGCGGGGGGGCAAGAGACCCAGTACTTC | many | TRBV6-1 | TRBD2 | TRBJ2-5
CASSLAQGSPLHF | TGTGCCAGCAGCTTAGCACAGGGTTCACCCCTCCACTTT | - | TRBV11-2 | - | TRBJ1-6
CASRNLNTEAFF | TGTGCCAGCAGGAACTTGAACACTGAAGCTTTCTTT | - | TRBV5-4 | - | TRBJ1-1
CASDLRAGEGEAFF | TGTGCCAGCGACTTGCGGGCAGGTGAGGGAGAAGCTTTCTTT | - | TRBV6-5 | - | TRBJ1-1
CASSHSERETQYF | TGTGCCAGCAGTCATAGCGAACGGGAGACCCAGTACTTC | - | TRBV12-3/TRBV12-4 | - | TRBJ2-5
CASSEWASGAYEQYF | TGTGCCAGCAGTGAATGGGCTAGCGGGGCCTACGAGCAGTACTTC | - | TRBV6-1 | TRBD2 | TRBJ2-7
CASSLGAPEQYF | TGTGCCAGCAGCTTGGGAGCACCCGAGCAGTACTTC | once | TRBV5-8 | - | TRBJ2-7
CAISDSSGGTDTQYF | TGTGCCATCAGCGACTCTAGCGGGGGCACAGATACGCAGTATTTT | - | TRBV10-3 | TRBD2 | TRBJ2-3
CASSPGTGANQPQHF | TGTGCCAGCAGCCCAGGGACAGGGGCAAATCAGCCCCAGCATTTT | - | TRBV27 | TRBD1 | TRBJ1-5
CANLSGGSPVWANVLTF | TGTGCCAATCTTTCAGGGGGGTCTCCCGTCTGGGCCAACGTCCTGACTTTC | - | TRBV21-1 | - | TRBJ2-6
CASSPGTSVTDTQYF | TGTGCCAGCAGCCCCGGGACTAGCGTGACAGATACGCAGTATTTT | - | TRBV5-6 | TRBD2 | TRBJ2-3